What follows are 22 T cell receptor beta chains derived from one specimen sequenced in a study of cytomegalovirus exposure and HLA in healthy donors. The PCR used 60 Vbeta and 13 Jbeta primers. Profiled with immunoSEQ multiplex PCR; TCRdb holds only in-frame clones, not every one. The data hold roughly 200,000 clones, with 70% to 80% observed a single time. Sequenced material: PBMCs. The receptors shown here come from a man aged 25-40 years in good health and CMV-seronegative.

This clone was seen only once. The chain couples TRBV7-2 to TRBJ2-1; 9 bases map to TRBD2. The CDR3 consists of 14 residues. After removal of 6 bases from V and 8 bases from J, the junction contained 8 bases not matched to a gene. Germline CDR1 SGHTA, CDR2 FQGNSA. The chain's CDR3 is CASSSGTSFDEQFF. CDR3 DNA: TGTGCCAGCAGTTCCGGGACTAGCTTCGATGAGCAGTTCTTC. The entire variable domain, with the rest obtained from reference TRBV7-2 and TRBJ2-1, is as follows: GAGVSQSPSNKVTEKGKDVELRCDPISGHTALYWYRQSLGQGLEFLIYFQGNSAPDKSGLPSDRFSAERTGGSVSTLTIQRTQQEDSAVYLCASSSGTSFDEQFFGPGTRLTVL.

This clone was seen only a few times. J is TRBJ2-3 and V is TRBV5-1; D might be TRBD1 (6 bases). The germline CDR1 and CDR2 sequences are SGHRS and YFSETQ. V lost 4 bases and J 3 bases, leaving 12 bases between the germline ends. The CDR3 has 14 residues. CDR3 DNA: TGCGCCAGCAGCCCGGACAGTCCAACAGATACGCAGTATTTT. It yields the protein CASSPDSPTDTQYF.

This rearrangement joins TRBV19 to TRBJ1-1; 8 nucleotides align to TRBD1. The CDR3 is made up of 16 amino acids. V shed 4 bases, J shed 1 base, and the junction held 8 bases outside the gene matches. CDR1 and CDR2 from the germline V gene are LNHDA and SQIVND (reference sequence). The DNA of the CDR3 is TGTGCCAGTAGTAGGGGACAGGCTACAAAGAACACTGAAGCTTTCTTT. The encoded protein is CASSRGQATKNTEAFF. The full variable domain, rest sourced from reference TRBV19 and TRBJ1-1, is DGGITQSPKYLFRKEGQNVTLSCEQNLNHDAMYWYRQDPGQGLRLIYYSQIVNDFQKGDIAEGYSVSREKKESFPLTVTSAQKNPTAFYLCASSRGQATKNTEAFFGQGTRLTVV.

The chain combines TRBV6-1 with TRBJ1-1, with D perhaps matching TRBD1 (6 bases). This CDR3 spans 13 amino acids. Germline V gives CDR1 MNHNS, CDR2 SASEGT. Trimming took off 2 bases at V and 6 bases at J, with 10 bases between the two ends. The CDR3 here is CASSEPGQSEAFF. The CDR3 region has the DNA TGTGCCAGCAGTGAACCTGGACAGTCTGAAGCTTTCTTT.

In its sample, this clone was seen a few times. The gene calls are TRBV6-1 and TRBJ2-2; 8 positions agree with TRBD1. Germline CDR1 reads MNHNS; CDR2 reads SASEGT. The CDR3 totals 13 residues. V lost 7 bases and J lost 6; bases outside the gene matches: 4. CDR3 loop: CASTDRGSGELFF. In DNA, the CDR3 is TGTGCCAGCACTGACAGGGGTTCCGGGGAGCTGTTTTTT.

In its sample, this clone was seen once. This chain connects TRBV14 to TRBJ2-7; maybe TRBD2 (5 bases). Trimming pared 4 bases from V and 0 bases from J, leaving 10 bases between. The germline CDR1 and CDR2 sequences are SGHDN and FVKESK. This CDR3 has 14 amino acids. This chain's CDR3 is CASSPIGSSYEQYF. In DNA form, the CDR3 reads TGTGCCAGCAGCCCTATAGGGAGCTCCTACGAGCAGTACTTC.

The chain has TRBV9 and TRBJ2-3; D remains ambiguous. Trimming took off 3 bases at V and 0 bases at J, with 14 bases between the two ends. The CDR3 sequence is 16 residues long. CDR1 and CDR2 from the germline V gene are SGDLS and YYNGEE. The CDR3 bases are TGTGCCAGCAGCGCCCTAAGACCGACTAGCACAGATACGCAGTATTTT. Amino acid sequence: CASSALRPTSTDTQYF.

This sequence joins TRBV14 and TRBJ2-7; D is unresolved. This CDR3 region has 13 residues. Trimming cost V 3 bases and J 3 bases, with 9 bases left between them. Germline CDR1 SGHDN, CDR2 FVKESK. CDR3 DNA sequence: TGTGCCAGCAGCCACAGGATAGTCTACGAGCAGTACTTC. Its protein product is CASSHRIVYEQYF.

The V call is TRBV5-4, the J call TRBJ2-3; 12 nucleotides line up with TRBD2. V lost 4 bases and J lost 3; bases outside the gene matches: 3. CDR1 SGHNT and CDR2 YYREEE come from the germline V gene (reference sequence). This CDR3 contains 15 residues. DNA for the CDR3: TGTGCCAGCAGCCCTACTAGCGGGAGGACAGATACGCAGTATTTT. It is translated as CASSPTSGRTDTQYF.

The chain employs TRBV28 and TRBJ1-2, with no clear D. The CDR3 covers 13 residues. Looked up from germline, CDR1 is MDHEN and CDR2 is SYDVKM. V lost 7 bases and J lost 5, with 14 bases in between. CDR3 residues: CASTSEVLYGYTF. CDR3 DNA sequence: TGTGCCAGCACGTCGGAGGTGCTATATGGCTACACCTTC.

CDR3: CASSKPGLAGGNSQETQYF. CDR3 nucleotides: TGTGCCAGCAGCAAACCCGGACTAGCGGGAGGGAATTCCCAAGAGACCCAGTACTTC. This sequence joins TRBV5-4 and TRBJ2-5; 15 bases are shared with TRBD2. The germline gives CDR1 SGHNT, CDR2 YYREEE (reference sequence). J lost 1 base, V lost 4 bases, and 11 bases had no gene match. The length of the CDR3 is 19 residues.

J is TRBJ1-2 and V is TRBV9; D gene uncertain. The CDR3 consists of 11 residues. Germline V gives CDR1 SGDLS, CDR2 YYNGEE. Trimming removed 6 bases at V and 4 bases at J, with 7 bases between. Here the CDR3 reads CASNTGYGYTF. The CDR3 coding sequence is TGTGCCAGCAATACGGGCTATGGCTACACCTTC.

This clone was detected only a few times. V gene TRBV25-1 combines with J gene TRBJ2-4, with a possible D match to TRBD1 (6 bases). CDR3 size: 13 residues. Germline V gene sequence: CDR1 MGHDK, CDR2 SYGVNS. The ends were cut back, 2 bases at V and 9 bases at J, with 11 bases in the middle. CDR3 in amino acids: CASSETKGVIQYF. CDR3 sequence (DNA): TGTGCCAGCAGTGAAACGAAGGGGGTCATTCAGTACTTC.

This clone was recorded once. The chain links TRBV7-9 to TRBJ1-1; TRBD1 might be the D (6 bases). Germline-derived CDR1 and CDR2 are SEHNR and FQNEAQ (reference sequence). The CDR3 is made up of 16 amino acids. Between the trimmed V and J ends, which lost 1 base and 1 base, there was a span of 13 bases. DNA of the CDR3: TGTGCCAGCAGCTTAGGACGGACAGCCTCGAACACTGAAGCTTTCTTT. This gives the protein CASSLGRTASNTEAFF.

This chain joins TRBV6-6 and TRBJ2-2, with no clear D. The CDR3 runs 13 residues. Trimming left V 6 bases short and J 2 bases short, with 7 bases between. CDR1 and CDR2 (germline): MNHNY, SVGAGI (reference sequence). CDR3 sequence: CASSTDNTGELFF. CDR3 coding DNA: TGTGCCAGCAGCACAGATAACACCGGGGAGCTGTTTTTT.

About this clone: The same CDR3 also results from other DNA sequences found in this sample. CDR3 nucleotide sequence: TGCGCCAGCAGCTTTTCTGCGGGCCAGGCCTACGAGCAGTACTTC. Its protein product is CASSFSAGQAYEQYF. The chain joins TRBV4-1 to TRBJ2-7, with D tentatively TRBD2 (5 bases). The CDR3 spans 15 residues. With 5 bases removed from V and 2 bases from J, the gap between germline ends came to 16 bases. Germline V lookup: CDR1 MGHRA, CDR2 YSYEKL.

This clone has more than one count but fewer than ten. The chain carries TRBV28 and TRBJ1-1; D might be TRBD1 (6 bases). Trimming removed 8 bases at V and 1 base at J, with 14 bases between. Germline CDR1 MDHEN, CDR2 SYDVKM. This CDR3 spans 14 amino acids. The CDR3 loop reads CASLGGGSNTEAFF. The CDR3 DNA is TGTGCCAGCCTCGGGGGGGGCTCGAACACTGAAGCTTTCTTT.

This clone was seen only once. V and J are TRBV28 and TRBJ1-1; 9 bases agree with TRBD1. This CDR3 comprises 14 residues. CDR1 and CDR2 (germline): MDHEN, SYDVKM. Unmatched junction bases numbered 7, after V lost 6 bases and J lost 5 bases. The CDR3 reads CASRGQGIFTEAFF. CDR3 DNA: TGTGCCAGCAGGGGACAGGGTATTTTTACTGAAGCTTTCTTT.

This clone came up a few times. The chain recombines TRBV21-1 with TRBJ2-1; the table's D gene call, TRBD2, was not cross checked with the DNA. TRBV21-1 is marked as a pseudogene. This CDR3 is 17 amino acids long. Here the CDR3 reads CASRSHRGRARGNEQFF. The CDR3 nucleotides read TGTGCCAGCAGAAGTCACAGAGGGAGGGCTCGGGGGAATGAGCAGTTCTTC.

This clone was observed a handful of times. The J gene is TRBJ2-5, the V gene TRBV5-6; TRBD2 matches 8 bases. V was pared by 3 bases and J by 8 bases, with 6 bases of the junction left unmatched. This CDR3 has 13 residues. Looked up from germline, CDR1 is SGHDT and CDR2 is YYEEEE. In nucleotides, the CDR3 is TGTGCCAGCAGCTCCGGGACTAGGTTAACCCAGTACTTC. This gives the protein CASSSGTRLTQYF. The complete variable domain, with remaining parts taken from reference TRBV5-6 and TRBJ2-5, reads DAGVTQSPTHLIKTRGQQVTLRCSPKSGHDTVSWYQQALGQGPQFIFQYYEEEERQRGNFPDRFSGHQFPNYSSELNVNALLLGDSALYLCASSSGTRLTQYFGPGTRLLVL.

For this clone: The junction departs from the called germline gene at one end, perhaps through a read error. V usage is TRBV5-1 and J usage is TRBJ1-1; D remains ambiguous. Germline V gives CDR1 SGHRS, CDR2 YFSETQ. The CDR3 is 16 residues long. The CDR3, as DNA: TGCGCCAGCAGCTTGACCCCCGTCACGGGAAACAGTGAAGCTTTCTTT. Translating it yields CASSLTPVTGNSEAFF.

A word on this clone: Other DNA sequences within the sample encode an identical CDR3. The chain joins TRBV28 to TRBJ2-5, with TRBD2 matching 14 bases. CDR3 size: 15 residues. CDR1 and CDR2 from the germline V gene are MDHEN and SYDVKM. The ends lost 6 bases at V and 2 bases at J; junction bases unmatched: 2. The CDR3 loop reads CASRRLAGGQETQYF. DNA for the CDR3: TGTGCCAGCAGACGACTAGCGGGAGGGCAAGAGACCCAGTACTTC.